This TCR beta chain was found in a study of cytomegalovirus exposure and HLA in healthy donors. General study findings and limits: The study flagged fewer than 200 TCR beta chains as cytomegalovirus-associated. Reports described diagnosis of cytomegalovirus status by the classifier as highly specific and sensitive. According to a later analysis, TCR clusters from the first cohort tended to co-occur in the approximately 130 validation repertoires.

Separate from the roughly 700-subject first cohort, the 120-subject validation cohort was the one that the donors belonged to. Here immunoSEQ multiplex PCR was the method, and the copy in TCRdb shows in-frame clones only, minus some. This table holds approximately 110,000 clones, around 94% found once. Of note for this clone: Its antigen is as yet unknown.

Germline CDR1 is SGHNT and CDR2 is YYREEE (reference sequence). Trimming took 2 bases from V and 10 from J, leaving 13 bases between them. The CDR3 spans 14 residues. The sequencing input was PBMCs. The receptor was isolated from a woman between 18 and 30 years old in good health and CMV-seronegative. This rearrangement joins TRBV5-4 to TRBJ1-6; no clear D gene. Written as DNA, the CDR3 is TGTGCCAGCAGCTTAGGCATCTCGGAGTCACCCCTCCACTTT. This sequence encodes CASSLGISESPLHF.